The next 18 T cell receptor beta chains were all read from a single sample in a study of shared clonotypes between healthy human individuals. Measured with immunoSEQ multiplex PCR; TCRdb has only the in-frame clones, and not every one. Of around 1.9 million clones in the sample, 85% to 95% were seen once. The naive CD8 population came from CD45RO-negative cells selected for CCR7, without terminally differentiated effector memory CD45RA+ cells. What was sequenced was naive CD8+ T cells from PBMCs. Receptors originate from a man aged 18 to 35 in good health. Some clones in this sample may be carry-over from other donors' samples.

The V and J genes are TRBV19 and TRBJ2-4, with D uncertain. V lost 3 bases, J lost 7 bases, and 10 bases lay in between. Germline CDR1 and CDR2: LNHDA and SQIVND (reference sequence). The CDR3 spans 13 residues. CDR3 in DNA: TGTGCCAGTAGTATTGTATCAGGTAACATTCAGTACTTC. Translating it yields CASSIVSGNIQYF.

The J gene is TRBJ2-3, the V gene TRBV7-8; 16 bases align to TRBD2. Trimming at V came to 2 bases and at J to 2 bases, leaving 13 bases not matched to a gene. This CDR3 is 21 amino acids long. CDR1 and CDR2 (germline): SGHVS, FQNEAQ. For the CDR3, the DNA is TGTGCCAGCAGCTTATCGGGGACTAGCGGGAGGGCCTCAAGAGTCACAGATACGCAGTATTTT. It translates to CASSLSGTSGRASRVTDTQYF.

This chain uses TRBV5-1 with TRBJ2-3; D is unclear. Germline-derived CDR1 and CDR2 are SGHRS and YFSETQ. V was cut by 2 bases and J by 2 bases, with 18 bases left in between. The CDR3 length is 17 residues. The CDR3 loop reads CASSFGGITPYTDTQYF. The CDR3 DNA reads TGCGCCAGCAGCTTCGGCGGTATCACCCCCTACACAGATACGCAGTATTTT.

The chain employs TRBV14 and TRBJ2-1; no definite D call. Per the germline V gene, CDR1 is SGHDN and CDR2 is FVKESK. This CDR3 region has 12 residues. The V gene lost 3 bases and the J gene lost 7 bases, with 7 bases spanning the gap. For the CDR3, the DNA is TGTGCCAGCAGCCATGGGGTGAATGAGCAGTTCTTC. Amino acid sequence: CASSHGVNEQFF.

The genes are TRBV7-6 and TRBJ1-1; D is uncertain. V shed 7 bases and J shed 11 bases, with 23 bases lying between them. Germline CDR1 and CDR2: SGHVS and FNYEAQ. CDR3 length equals 14 residues. The CDR3 region is CASTNGKGPTSAFF. CDR3 coding DNA: TGTGCCAGCACCAATGGAAAAGGACCGACGTCGGCTTTCTTT.

The V call is TRBV7-9, the J call TRBJ1-5; D is possibly TRBD1 (5 bases). The CDR3 is made up of 14 amino acids. Germline V lookup: CDR1 SEHNR, CDR2 FQNEAQ (reference sequence). The V and J ends lost 5 bases and 3 bases respectively, with 11 bases between them. CDR3 protein: CASSEPGNNQPQHF. In DNA form, the CDR3 reads TGTGCCAGCAGCGAGCCAGGGAACAATCAGCCCCAGCATTTT.

The chain combines TRBV28 with TRBJ2-1; D gene uncertain. V was pared by 5 bases and J by 5 bases, with 13 bases between. This CDR3 spans 14 amino acids. CDR1 and CDR2 from the germline V gene are MDHEN and SYDVKM. The CDR3 DNA reads as TGTGCCAGCAGTGGTAAAGGACCCGACAATGAGCAGTTCTTC. Translation: CASSGKGPDNEQFF. Looking up the rest from reference TRBV28 and TRBJ2-1 gives the full variable domain: DVKVTQSSRYLVKRTGEKVFLECVQDMDHENMFWYRQDPGLGLRLIYFSYDVKMKEKGDIPEGYSVSREKKERFSLILESASTNQTSMYLCASSGKGPDNEQFFGPGTRLTVL.

The chain couples TRBV28 to TRBJ2-1; TRBD2 agrees at 10 bases. Germline V CDR1 and CDR2: MDHEN, SYDVKM. The CDR3 has 19 amino acids. The ends lost 6 bases at V and 2 bases at J; junction bases unmatched: 16. Here the CDR3 reads CASSPSGLAGVLTYNEQFF. The CDR3 nucleotides read TGTGCCAGCAGCCCAAGTGGCCTAGCGGGAGTGTTAACCTACAATGAGCAGTTCTTC.

This clone appeared a single time. The chain joins TRBV7-2 to TRBJ2-5; D perhaps matches TRBD2 (5 bases). Per the germline V gene, CDR1 is SGHTA and CDR2 is FQGNSA. V was pared by 5 bases and J by 2 bases, with 12 bases between. This CDR3 is 14 amino acids long. This chain's CDR3 is CASSPPDWQETQYF. CDR3 nucleotide sequence: TGTGCCAGCAGCCCGCCGGACTGGCAAGAGACCCAGTACTTC.

The rearrangement joins TRBV7-9 to TRBJ1-2, with D unclear. The CDR3 sequence is 15 residues long. V lost 6 bases and J 4 bases, leaving 18 bases between the germline ends. Looked up from germline, CDR1 is SEHNR and CDR2 is FQNEAQ (reference sequence). The CDR3 protein is CASSPPEAFRYGYTF. The DNA for the CDR3 is TGTGCCAGCAGTCCCCCCGAGGCCTTTCGCTATGGCTACACCTTC.

The chain uses TRBV7-9 and TRBJ2-1, with D maybe TRBD2 (5 bases). V dropped 4 bases and J dropped 9 bases, with 16 bases sitting between them. In germline, CDR1 is SEHNR, CDR2 FQNEAQ (reference sequence). This CDR3 is built from 14 residues. The CDR3 loop reads CASSSGGLLSEQFF. CDR3 DNA sequence: TGTGCCAGCAGCTCAGGCGGACTGTTAAGTGAGCAGTTCTTC.

The rearrangement uses TRBV7-9 and TRBJ2-5; 8 positions agree with TRBD1. V shed 4 bases and J 1 base; nucleotides not matched to a gene: 5. CDR3 length: 15 residues. CDR1 and CDR2 (germline): SEHNR, FQNEAQ (reference sequence). The CDR3 loop reads CASSSGQGTQETQYF. DNA for the CDR3: TGTGCCAGCAGCTCCGGACAGGGCACCCAAGAGACCCAGTACTTC.

The rearrangement joins TRBV19 to TRBJ2-4, with D possibly TRBD1 on 5 matching bases. V dropped 5 bases and J dropped 0 bases, with 14 bases sitting between them. Germline V gene sequence: CDR1 LNHDA, CDR2 SQIVND (reference sequence). The CDR3 spans 16 residues. In DNA form, the CDR3 reads TGTGCCAGTAGTGAGGACAAGACCTTAGCCAAAAACATTCAGTACTTC. Protein sequence: CASSEDKTLAKNIQYF.

V is TRBV27 and J is TRBJ2-1; TRBD2 aligns across 13 bases. V trimming: 6 bases; J trimming: 10 bases; junction bases outside the gene matches: 9. The length of the CDR3 is 15 residues. Germline CDR1 MNHEY, CDR2 SMNVEV (reference sequence). This chain's CDR3 is CASRLAGGPGEEQFF. The CDR3, as DNA: TGTGCCAGCAGACTAGCGGGAGGGCCGGGTGAGGAGCAGTTCTTC.

J is TRBJ2-1 and V is TRBV9; D is uncertain. The CDR3 totals 17 residues. Germline loops: CDR1 SGDLS, CDR2 YYNGEE. The V end lost 1 base, the J end lost 0 bases, and 14 bases lay between the germline ends. DNA for the CDR3: TGTGCCAGCAGCGTAAGTCGACTGGAGTCCTCCTACAATGAGCAGTTCTTC. It translates to CASSVSRLESSYNEQFF. Combining the CDR3 with reference TRBV9 and TRBJ2-1 gives the whole variable domain DSGVTQTPKHLITATGQRVTLRCSPRSGDLSVYWYQQSLDQGLQFLIQYYNGEERAKGNILERFSAQQFPDLHSELNLSSLELGDSALYFCASSVSRLESSYNEQFFGPGTRLTVL.

The rearrangement uses TRBV6-5 and TRBJ2-1; D may be TRBD1 (5 bases). The CDR3 is 15 amino acids. Germline assignment: CDR1 MNHEY and CDR2 SVGAGI. V was cut by 6 bases and J by 1 base, with 13 bases left in between. This CDR3 is CASRTQGPSYNEQFF. The CDR3 bases are TGTGCCAGCAGAACCCAGGGCCCGTCCTACAATGAGCAGTTCTTC.

A note on this clone: The sample contains more than one DNA sequence encoding this CDR3. The chain is built from TRBV7-9 and TRBJ2-3; D remains unclear. V was shortened by 5 bases and J by 3 bases, with 6 bases between the two germline ends. The germline V gene has CDR1 SEHNR and CDR2 FQNEAQ (reference sequence). The CDR3 consists of 12 residues. CDR3 loop: CASSLDTDTQYF. The DNA for the CDR3 is TGTGCCAGCAGCCTAGATACAGATACGCAGTATTTT.

This chain connects TRBV7-2 to TRBJ2-5, with TRBD2 matching 8 bases. Germline CDR1 is SGHTA and CDR2 is FQGNSA. With V trimmed by 5 bases and J by 5 bases, 7 bases remained unmatched. The CDR3 contains 14 residues. In DNA, the CDR3 is TGTGCCAGCAGCCGGGTGCGGGAGGTTGAGACCCAGTACTTC. It is translated as CASSRVREVETQYF.